One sample yielded the 28 T cell receptor beta chains listed below, sequenced in a study of blood T cell repertoires in COVID-19. This table comes from immunoSEQ multiplex PCR, and its TCRdb copy is limited to in-frame clones, with some not included. The table includes around 300,000 clones, approximately 88% detected once. The material sequenced was peripheral blood. The receptor set was obtained from a woman between 40 and 50 years old who had recovered from COVID-19.

This chain joins TRBV23-1 and TRBJ1-4, with 7 bases that match TRBD1. TRBV23-1 counts as an open reading frame of uncertain function. V lost 6 bases and J lost 7; bases outside the gene matches: 2. This CDR3 is 12 amino acids long. In nucleotides, the CDR3 is TGCGCCAGCAGGGCAGGGGGTGAAAAACTGTTTTTT. Amino acid sequence: CASRAGGEKLFF.

This chain links TRBV4-1 with TRBJ2-1, with no clear D. CDR1 is MGHRA and CDR2 is YSYEKL in the germline V gene. Trimming shortened V by 0 bases and J by 4 bases, and 16 bases separated the two germline ends. The CDR3 sequence is 17 residues long. The CDR3 DNA reads as TGCGCCAGCAGCCAAGATCAGCGAGTCTTGGCATACAATGAGCAGTTCTTC. Translation: CASSQDQRVLAYNEQFF.

This chain connects TRBV2 to TRBJ2-7; no clear D gene. The length of the CDR3 is 14 residues. V was clipped by 3 bases and J by 2 bases, with 11 bases between them. Germline CDR1 is SNHLY and CDR2 is FYNNEI. CDR3 nucleotides: TGTGCCAGCAGTGATCGCGGCGGAACCTACGAGCAGTACTTC. Translating it yields CASSDRGGTYEQYF.

V gene TRBV18 combines with J gene TRBJ1-2, with a weak D call TRBD1 (5 bases). Germline CDR1 is KGHSH and CDR2 is LQKENI. The V end lost 1 base, the J end lost 8 bases, and 14 bases lay between the germline ends. The CDR3 extends over 14 amino acids. The CDR3 here is CASSPQGPHIGYTF. The CDR3 coding sequence is TGTGCCAGCTCACCACAGGGGCCCCATATCGGCTACACCTTC.

As to this clone: Other DNA sequences in this specimen translate into the identical CDR3. This chain connects TRBV30 to TRBJ2-2; 8 bases are a match to TRBD2. The CDR3 contains 13 residues. Looked up from germline, CDR1 is GTSNPN and CDR2 is SVGIG (reference sequence). V lost 2 bases and J lost 5; bases outside the gene matches: 1. CDR3 nucleotide sequence: TGTGCCTGGAGTAGCGGGGGAACCGGGGAGCTGTTTTTT. This gives the protein CAWSSGGTGELFF.

The J gene is TRBJ1-2, the V gene TRBV10-1; weak D call: TRBD1 (6 bases). Germline V gives CDR1 WNHNN, CDR2 SYGVQD (reference sequence). The CDR3 consists of 17 residues. Trimming shortened V by 4 bases and J by 2 bases, and 20 bases separated the two germline ends. In DNA form, the CDR3 reads TGCGCCAGCAGTGTAAAGCATCCAGGGGAAAGGAACTATGGCTACACCTTC. This translates into CASSVKHPGERNYGYTF.

This clone was recorded once. This sequence joins TRBV20-1 and TRBJ1-2, with TRBD1 matching 8 bases. Germline V gives CDR1 DFQATT, CDR2 SNEGSKA (reference sequence). This CDR3 is built from 11 residues. The DNA of the CDR3 is TGCAGCCCGGGACAGGCCTATGGCTACACCTTC. Amino acids: CSPGQAYGYTF.

This CDR3 is CSVQESNQPQHF. The CDR3, as DNA: TGCAGCGTACAGGAAAGCAATCAGCCCCAGCATTTT. The chain uses TRBV29-1 and TRBJ1-5; D may be TRBD1 (5 bases). Looked up from germline, CDR1 is SQVTM and CDR2 is ANQGSEA. Trimming took 6 bases from V and 1 from J, leaving 7 bases between them. The CDR3 spans 12 residues.

The chain joins TRBV19 to TRBJ2-7; 7 nucleotides align to TRBD2. V was clipped by 3 bases and J by 2 bases; unmatched bases: 10. The CDR3 spans 16 residues. The germline V gene has CDR1 LNHDA and CDR2 SQIVND (reference sequence). CDR3 nucleotide sequence: TGTGCCAGTAGTATTACGACCGGGACTACTCCCTACGAGCAGTACTTC. It yields the protein CASSITTGTTPYEQYF.

The rearrangement uses TRBV7-9 and TRBJ1-2; TRBD1 matches at 9 bases. Germline V lookup: CDR1 SEHNR, CDR2 FQNEAQ (reference sequence). The CDR3 contains 14 residues. V shed 6 bases and J 4 bases; nucleotides not matched to a gene: 6. The CDR3 protein is CASSSGTGSYGYTF. The DNA for the CDR3 is TGTGCCAGCAGTTCCGGGACAGGGTCCTATGGCTACACCTTC.

The V and J genes are TRBV4-2 and TRBJ2-1, with a weak D call TRBD2 (6 bases). The CDR3 has 16 residues. The V end lost 0 bases, the J end lost 2 bases, and 11 bases lay between the germline ends. Per germline, CDR1 LGHNA and CDR2 YNFKEQ. The DNA of the CDR3 is TGTGCCAGCAGCCAAGATCCGGGAGCACCCTACAATGAGCAGTTCTTC. Protein product: CASSQDPGAPYNEQFF.

The rearrangement uses TRBV9 and TRBJ2-5; 7 bases map to TRBD2. V gave up 0 bases and J gave up 1 base; unmatched junction bases: 6. The CDR3 runs to 16 residues. Germline V gene sequence: CDR1 SGDLS, CDR2 YYNGEE. The DNA for the CDR3 is TGTGCCAGCAGCGTAGGGGCAAGGGAGGGCCAAGAGACCCAGTACTTC. It encodes CASSVGAREGQETQYF.

This clone was counted between two and nine times. V and J are TRBV6-2 or TRBV6-3 and TRBJ1-5, with TRBD1 matching 9 bases. The CDR3 sequence is 14 residues long. The J segment lost 7 bases and the V segment lost 5 bases, leaving 6 bases of the junction unmatched. Germline CDR1 is MNHEY and CDR2 is SVGEGT. The CDR3 here is CASSAGQGRQPQHF. The CDR3, as DNA: TGTGCCAGCAGTGCCGGACAGGGGAGACAGCCCCAGCATTTT.

V and J are TRBV6-5 and TRBJ2-7; TRBD1 agrees at 7 bases. Losses at the gene ends were 5 bases for V and 5 bases for J; bases not matched to a gene: 9. Germline V CDR1 and CDR2: MNHEY, SVGAGI. This CDR3 is built from 14 residues. The CDR3 reads CASSTGTAVHEQYF. The CDR3 DNA follows: TGTGCCAGCAGTACCGGGACAGCAGTCCACGAGCAGTACTTC.

The chain is built from TRBV2 and TRBJ2-1; TRBD2 is a possible D gene (6 bases). CDR3 size: 13 residues. Trimming shortened V by 6 bases and J by 5 bases, and 11 bases separated the two germline ends. Germline V gives CDR1 SNHLY, CDR2 FYNNEI. As DNA, the CDR3 is TGTGCCAGCAGGACGGGACTGAACAATGAGCAGTTCTTC. Protein: CASRTGLNNEQFF.

The V and J genes are TRBV13 and TRBJ2-2; 10 bases align to TRBD2. This CDR3 spans 16 amino acids. Trimming at V came to 10 bases and at J to 2 bases, leaving 10 bases not matched to a gene. CDR1 PRHDT and CDR2 FYEKMQ come from the germline V gene (reference sequence). The chain's CDR3 is CATKLWTSGNTGELFF. The CDR3 region has the DNA TGTGCCACCAAACTCTGGACTAGCGGAAACACCGGGGAGCTGTTTTTT.

The rearrangement links TRBV7-9 to TRBJ2-7; 13 nucleotides align to TRBD2. The trim removed 4 bases at V and 4 bases at J, leaving 1 base unmatched. The CDR3 runs to 14 residues. Germline CDR1 is SEHNR and CDR2 is FQNEAQ (reference sequence). DNA of the CDR3: TGTGCCAGCAGCTGGACTAGCGGGAGTTACGAGCAGTACTTC. Translating gives CASSWTSGSYEQYF.

The V and J genes are TRBV18 and TRBJ2-3; TRBD2 aligns across 8 bases. The V gene end was trimmed by 8 bases and the J gene end by 7 bases; junction bases not matched to a gene: 8. The CDR3 runs to 13 residues. Germline V gene data show CDR1 as KGHSH and CDR2 as LQKENI. The CDR3 spells CASVETSDYTQYF. CDR3 DNA sequence: TGTGCCAGCGTTGAGACTAGCGATTATACGCAGTATTTT.

This chain connects TRBV7-8 to TRBJ2-7; the match to TRBD2 covers 9 bases. In germline, CDR1 is SGHVS, CDR2 FQNEAQ. The CDR3 contains 16 residues. V shed 6 bases and J 1 base; nucleotides not matched to a gene: 10. DNA of the CDR3: TGTGCCAGCAGTCCTCGGACTAGCGACCTGTCCTACGAGCAGTACTTC. Translating it yields CASSPRTSDLSYEQYF.

J is TRBJ2-7 and V is TRBV28; D unclear. There are 12 residues in the CDR3. V was clipped by 4 bases and J by 3 bases, with 7 bases between them. In germline, CDR1 is MDHEN, CDR2 SYDVKM. The CDR3 DNA reads as TGTGCCAGCAGTTCGACAAGCTACGAGCAGTACTTC. Protein sequence: CASSSTSYEQYF.

The rearrangement joins TRBV28 to TRBJ2-7; TRBD2 matches 11 bases. The V segment lost 4 bases and the J segment 5 bases; nucleotides outside the gene matches: 7. The CDR3 length is 15 residues. The germline V gene encodes CDR1 MDHEN and CDR2 SYDVKM. The CDR3 DNA reads as TGTGCCAGCAGTTCTTATTTAGCGGGAGGGGACGAGCAGTACTTC. This sequence encodes CASSSYLAGGDEQYF.

This chain connects TRBV2 to TRBJ2-7; 14 bases are a match to TRBD2. CDR1 SNHLY and CDR2 FYNNEI come from the germline V gene. This CDR3 is built from 18 residues. V shed 4 bases and J 4 bases; nucleotides not matched to a gene: 12. CDR3 amino acids: CASSATSGRATRLYEQYF. CDR3 DNA sequence: TGTGCCAGCAGTGCGACTAGCGGGAGGGCAACGAGGTTATACGAGCAGTACTTC.

V and J are TRBV4-2 and TRBJ1-1; TRBD1 might be the D (5 bases). V lost 4 bases, J lost 7 bases, and 19 bases lay in between. There are 15 residues in the CDR3. Germline lookup yields CDR1 LGHNA and CDR2 YNFKEQ. The CDR3 loop is CASSLTLEGRGEAFF. DNA for the CDR3: TGTGCCAGCAGCCTAACTTTGGAGGGGCGTGGTGAAGCTTTCTTT.

The gene calls are TRBV11-3 and TRBJ1-4; possible D gene TRBD1, 6 bases. Trimming stripped 0 bases from V and 3 bases from J, with 8 bases between. CDR1 SGHNT and CDR2 YENEEA come from the germline V gene. The CDR3 has 15 amino acids. CDR3 bases: TGTGCCAGCAGCTTAGAAGGACAGTCTAATGAAAAACTGTTTTTT. It encodes CASSLEGQSNEKLFF.

The chain has TRBV2 and TRBJ2-1, with D uncertain. Per germline, CDR1 SNHLY and CDR2 FYNNEI. The V and J ends lost 2 bases and 9 bases respectively, with 11 bases between them. The CDR3 length is 13 residues. CDR3 protein: CASSETIAGEQFF. The CDR3 DNA is TGTGCCAGCAGTGAAACTATAGCTGGTGAGCAGTTCTTC.

The chain joins TRBV2 to TRBJ2-5; TRBD1 agrees at 8 bases. After removal of 8 bases from V and 4 bases from J, the junction contained 9 bases not matched to a gene. This CDR3 has 14 amino acids. Looked up from germline, CDR1 is SNHLY and CDR2 is FYNNEI. The CDR3 here is CASLKTGGRETQYF. CDR3 DNA sequence: TGTGCCAGCCTGAAAACAGGGGGTCGAGAGACCCAGTACTTC.

The V and J genes are TRBV19 and TRBJ2-5; tentative D call: TRBD2 (5 bases). The V gene lost 5 bases and the J gene lost 5 bases, with 12 bases spanning the gap. CDR1 and CDR2 from the germline V gene are LNHDA and SQIVND (reference sequence). CDR3 length equals 13 residues. The CDR3 loop is CASSPGVWETQYF. The CDR3 nucleotides read TGTGCCAGTAGTCCCGGGGTATGGGAGACCCAGTACTTC.

The V gene is TRBV19, the J gene TRBJ1-5; weak D call: TRBD1 (6 bases). V was cut by 6 bases and J by 1 base, with 13 bases left in between. This CDR3 has 15 amino acids. Looked up from germline, CDR1 is LNHDA and CDR2 is SQIVND (reference sequence). The CDR3 spells CASSSTGMSNQPQHF. The CDR3 coding sequence is TGTGCCAGTAGCTCCACAGGGATGAGCAATCAGCCCCAGCATTTT.